What follows are 10 T cell receptor beta chains derived from one specimen sequenced in a study of control samples from healthy donors and cancer patients. Sequencing used immunoSEQ multiplex PCR; TCRdb keeps in-frame clones, though not all of them. Of 150,000 or so clones listed, more than 85% were seen once; the top ten hold 5.8%. Specimen: blood. The receptors originated from a young man in good health.

The rearrangement uses TRBV11-3 and TRBJ2-7; no clear D. The CDR3 has 15 residues. V gave up 1 base and J gave up 3 bases, with 13 bases separating them. Germline V gives CDR1 SGHNT, CDR2 YENEEA. CDR3 nucleotide sequence: TGTGCCAGCAGCTTAGGCGGTGACAATAGCTACGAGCAGTACTTC. Encoded protein: CASSLGGDNSYEQYF.

The V gene is TRBV5-1, the J gene TRBJ2-3; D could derive from TRBD1 or TRBD2 (5 bases each). V was cut by 0 bases and J by 1 base, with 12 bases left in between. The CDR3 is 16 amino acids. Germline lookup yields CDR1 SGHRS and CDR2 YFSETQ. Here the CDR3 DNA reads TGCGCCAGCAGCTTGGATGGGACCACTGGCACAGATACGCAGTATTTT. This codes for CASSLDGTTGTDTQYF.

The V call is TRBV9, the J call TRBJ1-1; tentative D call: TRBD1 (5 bases). The V gene's germline CDR1 is SGDLS and CDR2 YYNGEE. V lost 0 bases to trimming and J lost 4 bases, with 13 bases between them. The CDR3 is 15 amino acids. The CDR3, as DNA: TGTGCCAGCAGCGTAGTAGGAGAAAGGGGCACTGAAGCTTTCTTT. Amino acid sequence: CASSVVGERGTEAFF.

V gene TRBV5-4 combines with J gene TRBJ1-6; D might be TRBD1 (5 bases). This CDR3 comprises 14 residues. V was cut by 2 bases and J by 7 bases, with 10 bases left in between. Germline CDR1 reads SGHNT; CDR2 reads YYREEE (reference sequence). CDR3: CASSFKGPNSPLHF. The CDR3 region has the DNA TGTGCCAGCAGCTTCAAGGGGCCCAATTCACCCCTCCACTTT.

The J gene is TRBJ1-2, the V gene TRBV10-2; 7 bases fit TRBD1. The V gene's germline CDR1 is WSHSY and CDR2 SAAADI. This CDR3 comprises 15 residues. Trimming cost V 0 bases and J 4 bases; bases outside gene matches: 5. This CDR3 reads CASSESRGRFYGYTF. The CDR3 coding sequence is TGCGCCAGCAGTGAGTCTAGGGGGCGCTTCTATGGCTACACCTTC.

This rearrangement joins TRBV4-1 to TRBJ2-7, with D perhaps matching TRBD2 (5 bases). There are 13 residues in the CDR3. The germline V and J ends were trimmed by 4 bases and 0 bases, with 7 bases remaining between them. The germline gives CDR1 MGHRA, CDR2 YSYEKL. The CDR3 sequence is CASSLRVSYEQYF. CDR3 in DNA: TGCGCCAGCAGCCTGAGGGTCTCCTACGAGCAGTACTTC.

The chain has TRBV18 and TRBJ2-2; D is unresolved. CDR3 size: 12 residues. V lost 1 base to trimming and J lost 5 bases, with 2 bases between them. Germline V gene data show CDR1 as KGHSH and CDR2 as LQKENI. CDR3 sequence: CASSPQTGELFF. The CDR3 region has the DNA TGTGCCAGCTCACCACAGACCGGGGAGCTGTTTTTT.

V usage is TRBV5-4 and J usage is TRBJ1-5; D might be TRBD1 (5 bases). The CDR3 has 17 residues. The germline V gene has CDR1 SGHNT and CDR2 YYREEE (reference sequence). V gave up 4 bases and J gave up 4 bases, with 21 bases separating them. The CDR3 spells CASSPQIRQGTNQPQHF. The CDR3 DNA reads as TGTGCCAGCAGCCCTCAAATTAGGCAGGGAACGAATCAGCCCCAGCATTTT.

The chain links TRBV7-2 to TRBJ2-5; weak D call: TRBD1 (6 bases). The germline gives CDR1 SGHTA, CDR2 FQGNSA. V gave up 6 bases and J gave up 5 bases, with 16 bases separating them. The CDR3 runs to 14 residues. CDR3 in DNA: TGTGCCAGCAGTCCAGGTGGGGGCTTGGAGACCCAGTACTTC. Amino acid sequence: CASSPGGGLETQYF.

The chain carries TRBV4-1 and TRBJ1-2; TRBD1 might be the D (5 bases). The CDR3 consists of 13 residues. V shed 4 bases and J shed 3 bases, with 9 bases lying between them. The V gene's germline CDR1 is MGHRA and CDR2 YSYEKL. The CDR3 region is CASSPGLDYGYTF. DNA for the CDR3: TGCGCCAGCAGCCCAGGGCTTGACTATGGCTACACCTTC.